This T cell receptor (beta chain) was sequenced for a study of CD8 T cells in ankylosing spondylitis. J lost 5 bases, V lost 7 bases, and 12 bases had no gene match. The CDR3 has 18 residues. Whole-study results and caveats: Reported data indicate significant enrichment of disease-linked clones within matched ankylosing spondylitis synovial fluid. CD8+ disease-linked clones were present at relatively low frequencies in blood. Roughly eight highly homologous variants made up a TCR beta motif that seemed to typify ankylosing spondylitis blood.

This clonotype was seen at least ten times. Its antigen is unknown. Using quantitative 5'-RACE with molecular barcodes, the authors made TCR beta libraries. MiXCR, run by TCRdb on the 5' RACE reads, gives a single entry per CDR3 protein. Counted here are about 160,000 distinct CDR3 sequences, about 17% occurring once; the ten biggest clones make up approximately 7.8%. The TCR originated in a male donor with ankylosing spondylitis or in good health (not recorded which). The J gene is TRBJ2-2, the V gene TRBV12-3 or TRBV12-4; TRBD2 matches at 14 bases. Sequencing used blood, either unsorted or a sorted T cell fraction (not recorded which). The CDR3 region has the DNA TGTGCCAGCATTGATATACCCGGGACTAGCGGGAGAACCGGGGAGCTGTTTTTT. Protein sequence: CASIDIPGTSGRTGELFF.